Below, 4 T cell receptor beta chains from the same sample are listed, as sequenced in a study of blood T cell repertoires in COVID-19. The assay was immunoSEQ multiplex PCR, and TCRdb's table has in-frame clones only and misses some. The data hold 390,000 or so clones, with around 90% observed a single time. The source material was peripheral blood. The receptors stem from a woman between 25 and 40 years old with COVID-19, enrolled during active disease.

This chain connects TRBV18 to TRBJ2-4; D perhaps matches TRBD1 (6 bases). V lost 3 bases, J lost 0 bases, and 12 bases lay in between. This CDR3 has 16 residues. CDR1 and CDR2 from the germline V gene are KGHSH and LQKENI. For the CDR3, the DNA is TGTGCCAGCTCACCCCCCGGACAGATAGCCAAAAACATTCAGTACTTC. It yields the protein CASSPPGQIAKNIQYF.

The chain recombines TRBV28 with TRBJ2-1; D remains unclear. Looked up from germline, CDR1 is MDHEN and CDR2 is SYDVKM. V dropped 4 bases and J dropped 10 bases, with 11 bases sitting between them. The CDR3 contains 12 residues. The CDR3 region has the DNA TGTGCCAGCAGTTCTACTGCGCGGGAGCAGTTCTTC. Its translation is CASSSTAREQFF.

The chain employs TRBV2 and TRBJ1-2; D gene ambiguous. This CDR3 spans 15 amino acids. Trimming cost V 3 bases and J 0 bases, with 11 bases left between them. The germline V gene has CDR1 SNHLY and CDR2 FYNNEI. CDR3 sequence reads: CASSEEGASNYGYTF. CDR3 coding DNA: TGTGCCAGCAGTGAGGAGGGAGCCTCTAACTATGGCTACACCTTC.

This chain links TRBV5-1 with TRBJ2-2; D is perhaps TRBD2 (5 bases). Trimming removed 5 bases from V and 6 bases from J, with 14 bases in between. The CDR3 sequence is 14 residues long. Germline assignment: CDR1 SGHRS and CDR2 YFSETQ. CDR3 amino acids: CASRVSQEAGELFF. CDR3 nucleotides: TGCGCCAGCAGGGTTAGCCAGGAGGCCGGGGAGCTGTTTTTT.